Shown below are 28 T cell receptor beta chains from a single sample sequenced in a study of CDR3 diversity in severe acne. Using its own MiXCR run on the PCR reads, TCRdb lists one record per CDR3 protein. The sample carries over 85,000 distinct CDR3 sequences, under 60% recorded once. Sequenced input: blood. The receptors derive from a male donor with acne.

This clonotype was observed many times. The chain combines TRBV5-4 with TRBJ2-7; D unresolved. Deletions cut 9 bases from V and 4 bases from J, with 5 bases between. CDR1 is SGHNT, CDR2 YYREEE, per germline (reference sequence). This CDR3 is 9 amino acids long. The CDR3 region has the DNA TGTGCCATTCGTTACGAGCAGTACGTC. Residues: CAIRYEQYV.

The J gene is TRBJ2-7, the V gene TRBV7-4; TRBD2 aligns across 11 bases. Trimming at V came to 7 bases and at J to 6 bases, leaving 5 bases not matched to a gene. This CDR3 region has 13 residues. CDR1 SGHVT and CDR2 SQSDAQ come from the germline V gene. CDR3 sequence: CASISGRAVEQYF. The CDR3 coding sequence is TGTGCCAGCATTAGCGGGAGGGCCGTCGAGCAGTACTTC.

Concerning this clonotype itself: Germline is not matched at one junction end, which may reflect a read error. DNA of the CDR3: TGTGCCAGCAGTTACTATAGAACCACAGATACGCAGTATTTT. It translates to CASSYYRTTDTQYF. The V call is TRBV10-3, the J call TRBJ2-3; D not certain. The CDR3 consists of 14 residues. Germline V gene data show CDR1 as ENHRY and CDR2 as SYGVKD.

Remarks on this clonotype: One junction end disagrees with the germline gene, perhaps due to a read error. The chain recombines TRBV9 with TRBJ2-1; the match to TRBD2 covers 9 bases. The CDR3 spans 17 residues. CDR1 is SGDLS and CDR2 is YYNGEE in the germline V gene. CDR3 amino acids: CASSVAGGGRALREQLF. In DNA form, the CDR3 reads TGTGCCAGCAGCGTAGCGGGGGGCGGGAGGGCCTTACGGGAGCAGCTCTTC.

With respect to this clonotype: Being one base from a much bigger clone, this may be a read error. The CDR3 end shows no conserved phenylalanine or tryptophan, and so a read error is likely. The genes are TRBV5-6 and TRBJ1-1; 7 bases align to TRBD1. The junction had 5 bases not matched to a gene; V was cut back by 0 bases and J by 3 bases. This CDR3 comprises 15 residues. From germline, CDR1 is SGHDT and CDR2 YYEEEE. The chain's CDR3 is CASSLGDRAYTEAFS. Here the CDR3 DNA reads TGTGCCAGCAGCTTGGGGGACAGAGCGTACACTGAAGCTTTCTCT.

The gene calls are TRBV7-9 and TRBJ1-6; D perhaps matches TRBD1 (6 bases). The CDR3 is 15 amino acids. V was pared by 5 bases and J by 7 bases, with 15 bases between. From germline, CDR1 is SEHNR and CDR2 FQNEAQ (reference sequence). The CDR3 sequence is CASSPGQWTNSPLHF. For the CDR3, the DNA is TGTGCCAGCAGCCCCGGACAGTGGACCAATTCACCCCTCCACTTT.

Details on this clonotype: An end of the junction does not agree with germline; a read error may underlie this. The V gene is TRBV25-1, the J gene TRBJ2-7; D perhaps matches TRBD2 (7 bases). The CDR3 loop spans 15 amino acids. Germline values: CDR1 MGHDK, CDR2 SYGVNS. This CDR3 reads CASSQGGGVTYEQYF. DNA of the CDR3: TGCGCCAGCAGCCAAGGGGGGGGAGTCACCTACGAGCAGTACTTC.

By sample fraction, this clonotype is large. The chain uses TRBV2 and TRBJ1-2; D is uncertain. Looked up from germline, CDR1 is SNHLY and CDR2 is FYNNEI. Trimming pared 3 bases from V and 3 bases from J, leaving 2 bases between. The CDR3 sequence is 11 residues long. CDR3 sequence (DNA): TGTGCCAGCAGTGACGACTATGGCTACACCTTC. Translated: CASSDDYGYTF.

This clonotype was detected many times. This chain joins TRBV6-2 or TRBV6-3 and TRBJ2-3; 7 positions agree with TRBD2. V lost 7 bases, J lost 4 bases, and 8 bases stayed unmatched. Germline loops: CDR1 MNHEY, CDR2 SVGEGT. The CDR3 runs 14 residues. The CDR3 sequence is CASNSGREADTQYF. Written as DNA, the CDR3 is TGTGCCAGCAACTCGGGGAGGGAAGCAGATACGCAGTATTTT.

This clonotype turned up a few times. The V and J genes are TRBV6-5 and TRBJ1-1; 7 nucleotides match TRBD1. After removal of 5 bases from V and 1 base from J, the junction contained 13 bases not matched to a gene. This CDR3 comprises 17 residues. Germline V gene sequence: CDR1 MNHEY, CDR2 SVGAGI. CDR3 in amino acids: CASSAWPGQRSNTEAFF. CDR3 bases: TGTGCCAGCAGTGCCTGGCCGGGACAGAGATCGAACACTGAAGCTTTCTTT.

This clonotype appeared many times. CDR3: CASSRWQGYTGELFF. The DNA of the CDR3 is TGTGCCAGCAGTAGGTGGCAGGGGTACACCGGGGAGCTGTTTTTT. The rearrangement uses TRBV7-3 and TRBJ2-2, with TRBD1 as a possible D gene (6 bases). The CDR3 sequence is 15 residues long. With 6 bases removed from V and 3 bases from J, the gap between germline ends came to 14 bases. Germline V lookup: CDR1 SGHTA, CDR2 FQGTGA.

This clonotype is labeled medium-sized. V usage is TRBV7-8 and J usage is TRBJ2-1, with 7 bases identical to TRBD2. CDR3 length: 14 residues. Germline trimming cut 1 base from V and 8 bases from J; bases unmatched to any gene: 5. CDR1 is SGHVS and CDR2 is FQNEAQ in the germline V gene. In DNA, the CDR3 is TGTGCCAGCAGCTTAGAACGGGAGGTCGATGAGCAGTTCTTC. Translating it yields CASSLEREVDEQFF.

The chain has TRBV25-1 and TRBJ2-1, with TRBD2 matching 13 bases. J lost 6 bases, V lost 5 bases, and 10 bases had no gene match. Germline V lookup: CDR1 MGHDK, CDR2 SYGVNS. CDR3 size: 17 residues. Written as DNA, the CDR3 is TGTGCCAGCAGTAAACCACCGGGACTAGCGGGATTCAATGAGCAGTTCTTC. Its translation: CASSKPPGLAGFNEQFF.

The chain carries TRBV20-1 and TRBJ2-2; TRBD2 aligns across 14 bases. Germline values: CDR1 DFQATT, CDR2 SNEGSKA (reference sequence). This CDR3 region has 17 residues. Losses at the gene ends were 4 bases for V and 7 bases for J; bases not matched to a gene: 11. The CDR3 loop reads CSATHWGLAGAGGELFF. The CDR3 DNA follows: TGCAGTGCTACCCACTGGGGACTAGCGGGAGCGGGCGGGGAGCTGTTTTTT.

J is TRBJ1-6 and V is TRBV29-1; 9 bases map to TRBD1. This CDR3 contains 13 residues. V trimming: 2 bases; J trimming: 15 bases; junction bases outside the gene matches: 8. The germline V gene has CDR1 SQVTM and CDR2 ANQGSEA. The CDR3 sequence: CSVETGGSRGLHF. In nucleotides, the CDR3 is TGCAGCGTTGAAACAGGGGGCTCGCGGGGCCTCCACTTT.

The chain is built from TRBV20-1 and TRBJ2-3; 15 bases are shared with TRBD2. Per germline, CDR1 DFQATT and CDR2 SNEGSKA (reference sequence). The junction had 3 bases not matched to a gene; V was cut back by 1 base and J by 4 bases. CDR3 length: 16 amino acids. The DNA of the CDR3 is TGCAGTGCTAGAGTTGGACTAGCGGGAGGGCCAGATACGCAGTATTTT. Translated, it gives CSARVGLAGGPDTQYF.

The table lists this clonotype with many counts. The rearrangement links TRBV6-1 to TRBJ2-1; a possible D gene is TRBD1 (6 bases). CDR1 is MNHNS and CDR2 is SASEGT in the germline V gene. CDR3 length: 14 residues. Trimming took 7 bases from V and 3 from J, leaving 13 bases between them. The CDR3 sequence is CASNPGDGYNEQFF. CDR3 in DNA: TGTGCCAGCAACCCAGGGGATGGCTACAATGAGCAGTTCTTC.

V gene TRBV2 combines with J gene TRBJ2-5, with D perhaps matching TRBD2 (5 bases). Trimming left V 0 bases short and J 1 base short, with 15 bases between. Germline V gene lookup returns CDR1 SNHLY and CDR2 FYNNEI. The CDR3 consists of 17 residues. CDR3 sequence reads: CASSEAKDWTTQETQYF. The CDR3 coding sequence is TGTGCCAGCAGTGAAGCTAAGGACTGGACGACCCAAGAGACCCAGTACTTC. The full variable domain, rest sourced from reference TRBV2 and TRBJ2-5, is EPEVTQTPSHQVTQMGQEVILRCVPISNHLYFYWYRQILGQKVEFLVSFYNNEISEKSEIFDDQFSVERPDGSNFTLKIRSTKLEDSAMYFCASSEAKDWTTQETQYFGPGTRLLVL.

V is TRBV27 and J is TRBJ1-5; 8 bases map to TRBD1. The CDR3 extends over 14 amino acids. J lost 9 bases, V lost 3 bases, and 7 bases had no gene match. CDR1 is MNHEY and CDR2 is SMNVEV in the germline V gene (reference sequence). Here the CDR3 DNA reads TGTGCCAGCAGTTTTGGCCAGGGGGCTGGGCCCCAGCATTTT. It is translated as CASSFGQGAGPQHF.

V is TRBV11-3 and J is TRBJ2-2; no clear D gene. The CDR3 spans 12 residues. With 11 bases removed from V and 1 base from J, the gap between germline ends came to 8 bases. Germline V gene lookup returns CDR1 SGHNT and CDR2 YENEEA. For the CDR3, the DNA is TGTGCCTTCCGCGGGAACACCGGGGAGCTGTTTTTT. Residues: CAFRGNTGELFF.

This clonotype has only a few counts. The chain has TRBV12-3 or TRBV12-4 and TRBJ1-5; D is ambiguous. The V end was cut by 3 bases, the J end by 8 bases, with 11 bases between. The CDR3 totals 13 residues. The chain's CDR3 is CASSLSRREPQHF. The CDR3 DNA sequence: TGTGCCAGCAGTTTGTCACGACGGGAGCCCCAGCATTTT.

The chain joins TRBV6-1 to TRBJ1-1; the D gene is possibly TRBD1 (6 bases). The CDR3 contains 16 residues. V was trimmed by 5 bases and J by 10 bases, leaving 26 bases between them. Germline V gene data show CDR1 as MNHNS and CDR2 as SASEGT. The CDR3 sequence: CASSNTAHQGNPGAFF. CDR3 bases: TGTGCCAGCAGTAACACCGCCCACCAGGGGAACCCTGGAGCTTTCTTT.

V gene TRBV9 combines with J gene TRBJ2-7, with a tentative D call TRBD2 (6 bases). Per the germline V gene, CDR1 is SGDLS and CDR2 is YYNGEE. The V end lost 3 bases, the J end lost 11 bases, and 18 bases lay between the germline ends. The CDR3 has 13 residues. This CDR3 reads CASSAGTEAVEYF. The CDR3 region has the DNA TGTGCCAGCAGCGCCGGGACTGAAGCGGTGGAGTACTTC.

This clonotype was seen ten or more times. The rearrangement links TRBV7-8 to TRBJ2-7; D is undetermined. This CDR3 comprises 13 residues. V was pared by 2 bases and J by 6 bases, with 11 bases between. Germline-derived CDR1 and CDR2 are SGHVS and FQNEAQ. CDR3 bases: TGTGCCAGCAGCTTAAACAACGGGCGCGAGCAGTACTTC. Translating it yields CASSLNNGREQYF.

This clonotype was picked up many times. V is TRBV20-1 and J is TRBJ2-7, with unresolved D. The CDR3 covers 12 residues. CDR1 is DFQATT and CDR2 is SNEGSKA in the germline V gene (reference sequence). Between the trimmed V and J ends, which lost 3 bases and 7 bases, there was a span of 13 bases. CDR3 sequence reads: CSASWSSWEQYV. CDR3 sequence (DNA): TGCAGTGCTAGTTGGAGTAGTTGGGAGCAGTACGTC.

This clonotype was counted at least ten times. V is TRBV2 and J is TRBJ1-6, with D perhaps matching TRBD1 (5 bases). This CDR3 spans 15 amino acids. V gave up 6 bases and J gave up 7 bases, with 16 bases separating them. Germline CDR1 SNHLY, CDR2 FYNNEI. The CDR3 DNA reads as TGTGCCAGCAGCCTGGGGCAGGGTAGCAATTCACCCCTCCACTTT. Translation: CASSLGQGSNSPLHF.

This clonotype appeared many times. V gene TRBV5-1 combines with J gene TRBJ2-1; the match to TRBD2 covers 7 bases. The CDR3 length is 17 residues. Germline loops: CDR1 SGHRS, CDR2 YFSETQ. Losses at the gene ends were 5 bases for V and 8 bases for J; bases not matched to a gene: 19. The CDR3 nucleotides read TGCGCCAGCAGTCTGGAACACGGACTAGGCTCTAGAGATGAGCAGTTCTTC. It encodes CASSLEHGLGSRDEQFF.

About this clonotype: This could be a read error, since a much larger clone is one nucleotide away. As the CDR3 is not closed by the conserved phenylalanine or tryptophan, this likely results from a read error. V gene TRBV9 combines with J gene TRBJ2-2, with unresolved D. CDR3 size: 15 residues. V was shortened by 0 bases and J by 6 bases, with 12 bases between the two germline ends. The germline CDR1 and CDR2 sequences are SGDLS and YYNGEE. The CDR3 sequence: CASSVEFGRSGELFL. Here the CDR3 DNA reads TGTGCCAGCAGCGTAGAGTTTGGGCGGTCCGGGGAGCTGTTTCTT.